This T cell receptor (beta chain) was obtained from a study of cytomegalovirus exposure and HLA in healthy donors. Findings and limits, study-wide: Most TCR sequences proved rare, with some public TCRs found in many donors.

13 Jbeta primers and 60 Vbeta primers were used for the PCR. Sequenced by immunoSEQ multiplex PCR; TCRdb stores in-frame clones only, minus some. The data contain around 150,000 clones, around three quarters of them singletons. In its sample, this clone was seen a few times. No antigen is known for it. This TCR derives from a middle-aged man in good health and CMV-seropositive. What was sequenced was PBMCs.

Here the CDR3 DNA reads TGTGCCAGCAGTCGACAGCTAGAGGATCAGCCCCAGCATTTT. Residues: CASSRQLEDQPQHF. V gene TRBV6-1 combines with J gene TRBJ1-5; possibly TRBD1 for D (5 bases). Trimming cost V 5 bases and J 5 bases, with 13 bases left between them. The CDR3 length is 14 residues. Germline assignment: CDR1 MNHNS and CDR2 SASEGT.